Below are 4 T cell receptor beta chains sequenced from a single sample in a study of T cell responses to AZD1222 COVID-19 vaccine. Libraries were prepared by immunoSEQ multiplex PCR; TCRdb keeps only in-frame clonotypes and omits some of them. Here the sample spans 95,000 to 100,000 clones, roughly 90% being singletons. The sequencing here drew on peripheral blood, taken 28 days after the second AZD1222 dose. The receptors derive from an adult who received the AZD1222 COVID-19 vaccine.

The J gene is TRBJ1-6, the V gene TRBV9; D not certain. CDR3 size: 13 residues. V was clipped by 2 bases and J by 10 bases, with 10 bases between them. Germline V CDR1 and CDR2: SGDLS, YYNGEE. The CDR3 coding sequence is TGTGCCAGCAGCGTTTTCGAGAGGTCACCCCTCCACTTT. This translates into CASSVFERSPLHF.

V gene TRBV29-1 combines with J gene TRBJ2-3; 16 nucleotides line up with TRBD2. The CDR3 covers 15 residues. Looked up from germline, CDR1 is SQVTM and CDR2 is ANQGSEA. V gave up 7 bases and J gave up 2 bases; unmatched junction bases: 3. The CDR3 sequence: CSAGLAGGITDTQYF. The CDR3 region has the DNA TGCAGCGCGGGACTAGCGGGAGGGATCACAGATACGCAGTATTTT.

The chain couples TRBV27 to TRBJ2-6; D is uncertain. The CDR3 consists of 15 residues. The V gene's germline CDR1 is MNHEY and CDR2 SMNVEV (reference sequence). Trimming removed 3 bases at V and 0 bases at J, with 6 bases between. The CDR3 region has the DNA TGTGCCAGCAGTTTGTGGGGCTCTGGGGCCAACGTCCTGACTTTC. Protein: CASSLWGSGANVLTF.

The chain carries TRBV7-9 and TRBJ2-7; 10 nucleotides match TRBD1. J lost 3 bases, V lost 2 bases, and 1 base had no gene match. Per germline, CDR1 SEHNR and CDR2 FQNEAQ (reference sequence). The CDR3 spans 14 residues. Here the CDR3 reads CASSLRDRGYEQYF. As DNA, the CDR3 is TGTGCCAGCAGCTTAAGGGACAGGGGCTACGAGCAGTACTTC. Full variable domain (missing parts from reference TRBV7-9 and TRBJ2-7): DTGVSQNPRHKITKRGQNVTFRCDPISEHNRLYWYRQTLGQGPEFLTYFQNEAQLEKSRLLSDRFSAERPKGSFSTLEIQRTEQGDSAMYLCASSLRDRGYEQYFGPGTRLTVT.